The following is a TCR beta chain sequence with its context. As yet, its antigen is unknown. The sample belongs to a study of cytomegalovirus exposure and HLA in healthy donors. The CDR3 sequence is 16 residues long. Germline-derived CDR1 and CDR2 are SNHLY and FYNNEI. The V and J ends lost 3 bases and 2 bases, in that order; junction bases with no gene match: 8. Study findings and constraints: There were some public TCRs occurring in many donors, but most TCR sequences were rare. From TCR beta sequences, most subjects' HLA-A and HLA-B alleles were reportedly predicted accurately. The study flagged approximately 180 TCR beta chains as cytomegalovirus-associated. Clonal expansion was found to be greater in HLA-associated TCR beta chains than in equally common others in a later analysis.

The PCR used 60 Vbeta and 13 Jbeta primers. The protocol was immunoSEQ multiplex PCR, while the TCRdb copy is restricted to in-frame clones and leaves out a portion. The sample contains some 150,000 clones, roughly 10% of which appear only once. This chain connects TRBV2 to TRBJ2-7, with TRBD2 identical over 9 bases. This receptor was obtained from a man in his fifties in good health and CMV-seronegative. Input material: PBMCs. The CDR3 loop reads CASSDAVSGSPYEQYF. Here the CDR3 DNA reads TGTGCCAGCAGTGACGCCGTTAGCGGGAGCCCCTACGAGCAGTACTTC. The full variable domain, rest sourced from reference TRBV2 and TRBJ2-7, is EPEVTQTPSHQVTQMGQEVILRCVPISNHLYFYWYRQILGQKVEFLVSFYNNEISEKSEIFDDQFSVERPDGSNFTLKIRSTKLEDSAMYFCASSDAVSGSPYEQYFGPGTRLTVT.